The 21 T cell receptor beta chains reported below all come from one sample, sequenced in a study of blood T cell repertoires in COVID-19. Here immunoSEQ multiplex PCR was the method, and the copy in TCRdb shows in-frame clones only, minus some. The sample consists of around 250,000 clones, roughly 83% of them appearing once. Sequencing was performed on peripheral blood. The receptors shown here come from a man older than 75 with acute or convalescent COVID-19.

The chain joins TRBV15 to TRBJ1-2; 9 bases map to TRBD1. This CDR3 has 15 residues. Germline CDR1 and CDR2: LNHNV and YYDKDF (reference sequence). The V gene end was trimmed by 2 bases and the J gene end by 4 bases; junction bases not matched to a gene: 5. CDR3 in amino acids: CATSRSTGGPYGYTF. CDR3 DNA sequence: TGTGCCACCAGCAGATCGACAGGGGGTCCCTATGGCTACACCTTC.

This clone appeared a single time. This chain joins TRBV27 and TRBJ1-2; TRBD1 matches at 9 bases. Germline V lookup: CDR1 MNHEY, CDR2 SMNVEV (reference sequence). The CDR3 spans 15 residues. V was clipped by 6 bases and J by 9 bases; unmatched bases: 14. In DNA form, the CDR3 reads TGTGCCAGCAGAGGAACGGGACAGGGCCTCAATCGCTACACCTTC. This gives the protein CASRGTGQGLNRYTF.

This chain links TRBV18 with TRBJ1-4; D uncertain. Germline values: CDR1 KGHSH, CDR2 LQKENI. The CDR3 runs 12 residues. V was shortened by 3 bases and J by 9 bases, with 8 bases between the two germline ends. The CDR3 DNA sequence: TGTGCCAGCTCACCCTCGACACAAAAACTGTTTTTT. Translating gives CASSPSTQKLFF. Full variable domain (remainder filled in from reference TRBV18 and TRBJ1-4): NAGVMQNPRHLVRRRGQEARLRCSPMKGHSHVYWYRQLPEEGLKFMVYLQKENIIDESGMPKERFSAEFPKEGPSILRIQQVVRGDSAAYFCASSPSTQKLFFGSGTQLSVL.

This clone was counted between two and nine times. This CDR3 reads CASSMWQINEKLFF. CDR3 coding DNA: TGTGCCAGTAGTATGTGGCAGATTAATGAAAAACTGTTTTTT. This chain joins TRBV19 and TRBJ1-4; D gene unclear. The germline gives CDR1 LNHDA, CDR2 SQIVND (reference sequence). This CDR3 spans 14 amino acids. V was clipped by 3 bases and J by 4 bases, with 9 bases between them.

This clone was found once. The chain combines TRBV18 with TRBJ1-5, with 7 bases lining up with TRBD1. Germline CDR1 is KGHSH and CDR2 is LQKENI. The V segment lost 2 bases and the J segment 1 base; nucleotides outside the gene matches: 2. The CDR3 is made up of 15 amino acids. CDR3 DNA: TGTGCCAGCTCACCAGAGGGGGCGAGCAATCAGCCCCAGCATTTT. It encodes CASSPEGASNQPQHF. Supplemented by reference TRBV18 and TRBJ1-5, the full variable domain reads NAGVMQNPRHLVRRRGQEARLRCSPMKGHSHVYWYRQLPEEGLKFMVYLQKENIIDESGMPKERFSAEFPKEGPSILRIQQVVRGDSAAYFCASSPEGASNQPQHFGDGTRLSIL.

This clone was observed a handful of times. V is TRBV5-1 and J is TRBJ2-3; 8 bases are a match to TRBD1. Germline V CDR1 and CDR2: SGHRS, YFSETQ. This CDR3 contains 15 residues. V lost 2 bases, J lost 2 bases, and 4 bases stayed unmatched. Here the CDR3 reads CASSLSGQVTDTQYF. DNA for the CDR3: TGCGCCAGCAGCTTATCGGGACAGGTCACAGATACGCAGTATTTT.

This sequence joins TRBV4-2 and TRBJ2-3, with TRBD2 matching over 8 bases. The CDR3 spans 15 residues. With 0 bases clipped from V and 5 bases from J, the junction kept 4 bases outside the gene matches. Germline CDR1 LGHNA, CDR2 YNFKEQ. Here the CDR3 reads CASSQELGGGDTQYF. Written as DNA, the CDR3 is TGTGCCAGCAGCCAAGAACTCGGGGGGGGAGATACGCAGTATTTT.

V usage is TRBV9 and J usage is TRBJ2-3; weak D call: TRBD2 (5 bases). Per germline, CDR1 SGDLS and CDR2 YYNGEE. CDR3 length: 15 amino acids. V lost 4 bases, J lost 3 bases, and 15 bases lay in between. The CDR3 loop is CASSPTSGRTDTQYF. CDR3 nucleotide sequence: TGTGCCAGCAGCCCCACCTCGGGAAGGACAGATACGCAGTATTTT.

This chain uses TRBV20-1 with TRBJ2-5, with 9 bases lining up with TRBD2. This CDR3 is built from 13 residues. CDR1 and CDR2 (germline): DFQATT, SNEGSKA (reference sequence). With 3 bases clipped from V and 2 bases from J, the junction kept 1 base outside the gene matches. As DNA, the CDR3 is TGCAGTGCTAGTCTAGCGGGGCAAGAGACCCAGTACTTC. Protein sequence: CSASLAGQETQYF.

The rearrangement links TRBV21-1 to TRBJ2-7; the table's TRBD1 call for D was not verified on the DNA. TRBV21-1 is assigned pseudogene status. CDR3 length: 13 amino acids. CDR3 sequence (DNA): TGTGCCAGCAGCAGGACAGGCAGCCACGAGCAGTACTTC. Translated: CASSRTGSHEQYF.

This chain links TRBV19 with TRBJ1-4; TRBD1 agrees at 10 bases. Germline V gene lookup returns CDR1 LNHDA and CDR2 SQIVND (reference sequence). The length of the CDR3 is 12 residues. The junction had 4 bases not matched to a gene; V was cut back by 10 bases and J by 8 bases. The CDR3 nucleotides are TGTGCCACCAGGACAGGGGGAGAAAAACTGTTTTTT. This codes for CATRTGGEKLFF.

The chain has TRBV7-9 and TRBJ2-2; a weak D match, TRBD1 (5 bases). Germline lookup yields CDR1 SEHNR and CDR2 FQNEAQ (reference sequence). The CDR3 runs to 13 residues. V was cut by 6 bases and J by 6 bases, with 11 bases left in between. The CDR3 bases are TGTGCCAGCAGTAATACAGGCCCCGGGGAGCTGTTTTTT. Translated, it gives CASSNTGPGELFF.

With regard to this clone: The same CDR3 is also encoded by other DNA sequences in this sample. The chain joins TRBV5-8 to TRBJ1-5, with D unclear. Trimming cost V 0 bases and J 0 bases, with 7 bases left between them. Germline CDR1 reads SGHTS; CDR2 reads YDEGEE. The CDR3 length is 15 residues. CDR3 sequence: CASSLGQYSNQPQHF. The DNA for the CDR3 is TGTGCCAGCAGCTTGGGTCAGTATAGCAATCAGCCCCAGCATTTT.

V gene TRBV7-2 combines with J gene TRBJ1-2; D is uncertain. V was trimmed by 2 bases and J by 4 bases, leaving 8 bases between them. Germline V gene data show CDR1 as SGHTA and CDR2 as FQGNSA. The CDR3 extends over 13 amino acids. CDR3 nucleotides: TGTGCCAGCAGCTTATCCGTACTCTATGGCTACACCTTC. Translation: CASSLSVLYGYTF.

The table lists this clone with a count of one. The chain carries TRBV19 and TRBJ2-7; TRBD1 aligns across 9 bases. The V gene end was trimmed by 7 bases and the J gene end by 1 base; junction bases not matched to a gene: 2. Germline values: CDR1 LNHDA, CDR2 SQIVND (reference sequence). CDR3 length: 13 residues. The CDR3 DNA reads TGTGCCAGTACCGACAGGGGGTCCTACGAGCAGTACTTC. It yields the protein CASTDRGSYEQYF. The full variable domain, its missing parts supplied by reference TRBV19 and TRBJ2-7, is DGGITQSPKYLFRKEGQNVTLSCEQNLNHDAMYWYRQDPGQGLRLIYYSQIVNDFQKGDIAEGYSVSREKKESFPLTVTSAQKNPTAFYLCASTDRGSYEQYFGPGTRLTVT.

CDR3 DNA: TGTGCCAGCAGACTCCCGGTTGGGGGAGGTCCTGGAAACACCATATATTTT. The encoded protein is CASRLPVGGGPGNTIYF. The chain links TRBV28 to TRBJ1-3; weak D call: TRBD1 (5 bases). V lost 6 bases and J 2 bases, leaving 20 bases between the germline ends. Germline CDR1 MDHEN, CDR2 SYDVKM. The CDR3 has 17 amino acids. The full variable domain, its missing parts supplied by reference TRBV28 and TRBJ1-3, is DVKVTQSSRYLVKRTGEKVFLECVQDMDHENMFWYRQDPGLGLRLIYFSYDVKMKEKGDIPEGYSVSREKKERFSLILESASTNQTSMYLCASRLPVGGGPGNTIYFGEGSWLTVV.

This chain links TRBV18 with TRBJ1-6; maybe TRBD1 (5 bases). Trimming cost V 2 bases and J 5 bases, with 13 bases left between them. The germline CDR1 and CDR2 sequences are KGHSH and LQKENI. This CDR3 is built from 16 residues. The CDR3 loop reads CASSPYTTENNSPLHF. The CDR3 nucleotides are TGTGCCAGCTCACCATATACGACAGAAAATAATTCACCCCTCCACTTT.

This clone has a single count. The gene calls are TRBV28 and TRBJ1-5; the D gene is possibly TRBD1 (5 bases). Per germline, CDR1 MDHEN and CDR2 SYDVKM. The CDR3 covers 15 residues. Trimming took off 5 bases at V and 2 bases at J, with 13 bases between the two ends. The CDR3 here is CASSERLGGNQPQHF. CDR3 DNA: TGTGCCAGCAGTGAACGGCTAGGGGGCAATCAGCCCCAGCATTTT.

CDR3 residues: CASSLRAAYSNQPQHF. CDR3 nucleotide sequence: TGTGCCAGCAGTTTGAGGGCAGCATATAGCAATCAGCCCCAGCATTTT. The V call is TRBV28, the J call TRBJ1-5; D unresolved. Germline V gene sequence: CDR1 MDHEN, CDR2 SYDVKM. The CDR3 length is 16 residues. The V gene lost 3 bases and the J gene lost 0 bases, with 12 bases spanning the gap.

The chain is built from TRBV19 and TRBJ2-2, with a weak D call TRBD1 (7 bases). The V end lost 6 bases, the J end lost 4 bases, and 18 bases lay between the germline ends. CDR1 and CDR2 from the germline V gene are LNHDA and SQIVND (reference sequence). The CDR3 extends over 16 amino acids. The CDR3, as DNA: TGTGCCAGTAGAACACCGACAGGGAGGTTCACCGGGGAGCTGTTTTTT. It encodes CASRTPTGRFTGELFF.

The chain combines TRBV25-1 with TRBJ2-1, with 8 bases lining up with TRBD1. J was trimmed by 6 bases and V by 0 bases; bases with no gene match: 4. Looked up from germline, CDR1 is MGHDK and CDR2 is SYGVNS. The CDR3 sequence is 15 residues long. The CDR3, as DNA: TGTGCCAGCAGTGAATACGAGGGGACAGGCAATGAGCAGTTCTTC. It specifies CASSEYEGTGNEQFF.